This record looks at one T cell receptor (beta chain) sequence and its context. Its specificity is unknown. The CDR3 contains 15 residues. Trimming removed 2 bases from V and 7 bases from J, with 17 bases in between. The data belong to a study of blood T cells in healthy people across ages. A sample-barcoded 5' primer and a J-beta primer mix were used in a second PCR of roughly 7 to 11 cycles. TCRdb re-called the 5' RACE reads through MiXCR, storing one row per CDR3 protein. The repertoire consists of more than 550,000 distinct CDR3 sequences, with 22% occurring once and the leading ten covering around 22%. Study-wide results and limits: Unsorted PBMC material precluded a definitive naive versus antigen-experienced comparison. The fall in TCR beta diversity per million T cells was roughly linear with age.

The sequenced sample was blood. This clonotype was obtained from an older man in good health. The rearrangement links TRBV23-1 to TRBJ1-2; unclear D gene. TRBV23-1 falls under the ORF class, with uncertain function. The CDR3 spells CASSQMFSEGGGYTF. Written as DNA, the CDR3 is TGCGCCAGCAGTCAAATGTTCAGCGAAGGCGGTGGCTACACCTTC.